The next 14 T cell receptor beta chains were all read from a single sample in a study of cytomegalovirus exposure and HLA in healthy donors. PCR primers comprised 60 Vbeta and 13 Jbeta primers. Generated by immunoSEQ multiplex PCR, the TCRdb table keeps only in-frame clones and is missing some. The table records 150,000 to 170,000 clones, around 74% of them present only once. The sample consisted of PBMCs. The receptors shown here come from a man younger than 35 in good health and CMV-seronegative.

The gene calls are TRBV10-2 and TRBJ1-2; 12 nucleotides agree with TRBD1. Looked up from germline, CDR1 is WSHSY and CDR2 is SAAADI. Trimming removed 6 bases from V and 3 bases from J; junction bases left unmatched: 5. The CDR3 runs 15 residues. This chain's CDR3 is CASRAGQGADYGYTF. CDR3 sequence (DNA): TGCGCCAGCAGGGCGGGACAGGGGGCGGACTATGGCTACACCTTC.

The chain joins TRBV7-3 to TRBJ1-1, with D possibly being TRBD1 (5 bases). The germline V gene has CDR1 SGHTA and CDR2 FQGTGA. V lost 6 bases to trimming and J lost 0 bases, with 8 bases between them. The CDR3 is made up of 13 amino acids. CDR3 sequence (DNA): TGTGCCAGCAGTCGACAGCTGAACACTGAAGCTTTCTTT. This sequence encodes CASSRQLNTEAFF.

There are a few counts of this clone. This rearrangement joins TRBV14 to TRBJ1-1; D unresolved. The CDR3 runs to 15 residues. Germline V gene data show CDR1 as SGHDN and CDR2 as FVKESK. V was clipped by 2 bases and J by 0 bases, with 10 bases between them. CDR3 sequence reads: CASSQSQILNTEAFF. The CDR3 DNA is TGTGCCAGCAGCCAATCCCAAATCCTGAACACTGAAGCTTTCTTT.

The chain combines TRBV9 with TRBJ2-1; TRBD2 aligns across 8 bases. Germline values: CDR1 SGDLS, CDR2 YYNGEE. This CDR3 has 15 residues. With V trimmed by 4 bases and J by 4 bases, 7 bases remained unmatched. The CDR3 DNA follows: TGTGCCAGCAGCCCCGGGGGGGCGTGGTACAATGAGCAGTTCTTC. It specifies CASSPGGAWYNEQFF.

This chain links TRBV27 with TRBJ1-1, with TRBD1 matching 7 bases. The CDR3 is 15 residues long. Germline V CDR1 and CDR2: MNHEY, SMNVEV (reference sequence). J lost 1 base, V lost 5 bases, and 7 bases had no gene match. CDR3 nucleotides: TGTGCCAGCAGTCCACCTTCAGGGGGGAACACTGAAGCTTTCTTT. It encodes CASSPPSGGNTEAFF.

The chain couples TRBV6-6 to TRBJ1-3; possibly TRBD1 for D (6 bases). The CDR3 contains 16 residues. Trimming removed 6 bases at V and 0 bases at J, with 15 bases between. Germline V CDR1 and CDR2: MNHNY, SVGAGI (reference sequence). The CDR3 DNA is TGTGCCAGCAGAATTCCAGGGGCTTCCTCTGGAAACACCATATATTTT. Protein: CASRIPGASSGNTIYF.

The rearrangement links TRBV7-2 to TRBJ1-1, with a tentative D call TRBD1 (5 bases). The CDR3 is made up of 16 amino acids. From germline, CDR1 is SGHTA and CDR2 FQGNSA. V was pared by 1 base and J by 2 bases, with 14 bases between. The CDR3 DNA follows: TGTGCCAGCAGCTTAGTGGGGGGTTCCCCCAACACTGAAGCTTTCTTT. Protein: CASSLVGGSPNTEAFF.

The rearrangement joins TRBV5-1 to TRBJ1-3, with TRBD1 matching over 7 bases. The V segment lost 3 bases and the J segment 0 bases; nucleotides outside the gene matches: 9. Germline CDR1 and CDR2: SGHRS and YFSETQ. CDR3 length equals 17 residues. The CDR3 is CASSWSGTVSSGNTIYF. In DNA, the CDR3 is TGCGCCAGCAGCTGGTCCGGGACAGTAAGCTCTGGAAACACCATATATTTT. The full variable domain, completed using reference TRBV5-1 and TRBJ1-3, is KAGVTQTPRYLIKTRGQQVTLSCSPISGHRSVSWYQQTPGQGLQFLFEYFSETQRNKGNFPGRFSGRQFSNSRSEMNVSTLELGDSALYLCASSWSGTVSSGNTIYFGEGSWLTVV.

CDR3 sequence (DNA): TGCGCCAGCAGCTCCTATCTGGGGGGGAGCACTGAAGCTTTCTTT. Translating gives CASSSYLGGSTEAFF. The chain recombines TRBV5-1 with TRBJ1-1, with a tentative D call TRBD1 (5 bases). V dropped 3 bases and J dropped 4 bases, with 16 bases sitting between them. The CDR3 has 15 residues. CDR1 is SGHRS, CDR2 YFSETQ, per germline.

The rearrangement links TRBV19 to TRBJ1-1, with 9 nucleotides matching TRBD1. This CDR3 spans 18 amino acids. Looked up from germline, CDR1 is LNHDA and CDR2 is SQIVND (reference sequence). The V segment lost 2 bases and the J segment 1 base; nucleotides outside the gene matches: 11. CDR3 sequence (DNA): TGTGCCAGTAGTATATCAATTTGGCAACAGGGGGCGAACACTGAAGCTTTCTTT. Encoded protein: CASSISIWQQGANTEAFF.

This clone was observed a few times. The chain combines TRBV5-1 with TRBJ1-5, with D possibly TRBD1 on 6 matching bases. Germline CDR1 and CDR2: SGHRS and YFSETQ. V was trimmed by 4 bases and J by 4 bases, leaving 15 bases between them. The CDR3 consists of 15 residues. The CDR3 is CASSPLGGGNQPQHF. As DNA, the CDR3 is TGCGCCAGCAGCCCCCTGGGAGGGGGGAATCAGCCCCAGCATTTT.

V is TRBV19 and J is TRBJ2-5, with D maybe TRBD1 (6 bases). V lost 5 bases to trimming and J lost 0 bases, with 16 bases between them. The CDR3 totals 16 residues. CDR1 and CDR2 from the germline V gene are LNHDA and SQIVND (reference sequence). The CDR3 is CASSRLLDRNQETQYF. The CDR3 DNA is TGTGCCAGTAGTCGACTCCTGGACAGAAACCAAGAGACCCAGTACTTC.

The chain joins TRBV28 to TRBJ1-2; 9 bases line up with TRBD1. This CDR3 contains 12 residues. The germline gives CDR1 MDHEN, CDR2 SYDVKM. Unmatched junction bases numbered 7, after V lost 4 bases and J lost 13 bases. CDR3 DNA: TGTGCCAGCAGTTCGACAGGGGGAGTTCGCACCTTC. It translates to CASSSTGGVRTF.

This clone was detected once. The rearrangement joins TRBV6-5 to TRBJ2-6, with a possible D match to TRBD2 (5 bases). The CDR3 length is 14 residues. Trimming stripped 5 bases from V and 2 bases from J, with 7 bases between. Germline V lookup: CDR1 MNHEY, CDR2 SVGAGI. For the CDR3, the DNA is TGTGCCAGCAGTCGAGGGACTGGGGCCAACGTCCTGACTTTC. It is translated as CASSRGTGANVLTF.